The 20 T cell receptor beta chains listed next were all sequenced from one sample in a study of Tregs in tolerant kidney transplant recipients. Measured with immunoSEQ multiplex PCR; TCRdb has only the in-frame clones, and not every one. In the table there are 90,000 to 150,000 clones, roughly nine tenths of which are singletons. Specimen: CD4+ T cells from blood. The receptors originated from a human donor in good health.

The table lists this clone with a count of one. The J gene is TRBJ2-1, the V gene TRBV10-2, with TRBD2 matching over 7 bases. The CDR3 runs to 16 residues. The junction had 4 bases not matched to a gene; V was cut back by 2 bases and J by 0 bases. The germline V gene encodes CDR1 WSHSY and CDR2 SAAADI. Here the CDR3 reads CASSEGGGSSYNEQFF. The CDR3 DNA follows: TGCGCCAGCAGTGAGGGCGGGGGTAGCTCCTACAATGAGCAGTTCTTC.

A few counts support this clone. V usage is TRBV10-1 and J usage is TRBJ1-6; 9 bases map to TRBD1. With V trimmed by 9 bases and J by 10 bases, 4 bases remained unmatched. In germline, CDR1 is WNHNN, CDR2 SYGVQD (reference sequence). The CDR3 loop spans 12 amino acids. CDR3 region: CARDRGGSPLHF. The CDR3 DNA is TGCGCCAGGGACAGGGGTGGATCACCCCTCCACTTT.

The chain is built from TRBV5-5 and TRBJ1-5; 7 bases agree with TRBD1. Germline V gene sequence: CDR1 SGHKS, CDR2 YYEKEE (reference sequence). Germline trimming cut 4 bases from V and 7 bases from J; bases unmatched to any gene: 8. This CDR3 comprises 14 residues. CDR3 region: CASSPGGAGQPQHF. CDR3 nucleotide sequence: TGTGCCAGCAGCCCAGGGGGGGCAGGGCAGCCCCAGCATTTT. Full variable domain (missing parts from reference TRBV5-5 and TRBJ1-5): DAGVTQSPTHLIKTRGQQVTLRCSPISGHKSVSWYQQVLGQGPQFIFQYYEKEERGRGNFPDRFSARQFPNYSSELNVNALLLGDSALYLCASSPGGAGQPQHFGDGTRLSIL.

V and J are TRBV27 and TRBJ2-7; TRBD2 agrees at 10 bases. Germline CDR1 and CDR2: MNHEY and SMNVEV (reference sequence). Unmatched junction bases numbered 13, after V lost 3 bases and J lost 2 bases. The CDR3 consists of 18 residues. Written as DNA, the CDR3 is TGTGCCAGCAGTTTCGGTCCCGCCGGGACTAGCGTACCCTACGAGCAGTACTTC. Translation gives CASSFGPAGTSVPYEQYF.

The chain joins TRBV30 to TRBJ1-2; tentative D call: TRBD1 (5 bases). V was cut by 7 bases and J by 2 bases, with 17 bases left in between. Germline loops: CDR1 GTSNPN, CDR2 SVGIG (reference sequence). This CDR3 region has 14 residues. DNA for the CDR3: TGTGCCTCTGTCGGACAAATACTCAACTATGGCTACACCTTC. Translation gives CASVGQILNYGYTF.

The V call is TRBV21-1, the J call TRBJ2-7; TRBD2 is taken as the D call from the table, unchecked against the DNA. TRBV21-1 is classified as a pseudogene. The CDR3 runs to 17 residues. The CDR3 DNA is TGTGCCACCCTTAATCGGGCCCAGACTAGTTTCCTCTACGAGCAGTACTTC. Translated: CATLNRAQTSFLYEQYF.

V gene TRBV5-5 combines with J gene TRBJ2-5, with 7 bases matching TRBD1. The DNA end is a closer match to TRBJ2-7, so the J assignment may be wrong. Germline V CDR1 and CDR2: SGHKS, YYEKEE (reference sequence). This CDR3 has 15 amino acids. CDR3 DNA: TGTGCCAGCAGCGCCGCTGACAGGGCCGCCTACGAGCAGTACTTC. Translation: CASSAADRAAYEQYF.

The rearrangement joins TRBV5-6 to TRBJ2-7; tentatively, D is TRBD2 (5 bases). Germline V lookup: CDR1 SGHDT, CDR2 YYEEEE. This CDR3 has 14 residues. Trimming shortened V by 1 base and J by 2 bases, and 10 bases separated the two germline ends. This CDR3 is CASSLRRLPYEQYF. As DNA, the CDR3 is TGTGCCAGCAGCTTGAGGAGGTTACCCTACGAGCAGTACTTC. Using reference TRBV5-6 and TRBJ2-7 for the parts outside the CDR3, the full variable domain is DAGVTQSPTHLIKTRGQQVTLRCSPKSGHDTVSWYQQALGQGPQFIFQYYEEEERQRGNFPDRFSGHQFPNYSSELNVNALLLGDSALYLCASSLRRLPYEQYFGPGTRLTVT.

This chain connects TRBV6-1 to TRBJ1-4; D perhaps matches TRBD1 (6 bases). The CDR3 extends over 13 amino acids. The V gene's germline CDR1 is MNHNS and CDR2 SASEGT. Trimming shortened V by 6 bases and J by 8 bases, and 13 bases separated the two germline ends. The CDR3 DNA reads TGTGCCAGCAGGGAAACAGGGTACGAAAAACTGTTTTTT. Its protein product is CASRETGYEKLFF.

The chain employs TRBV18 and TRBJ2-5; 7 bases are shared with TRBD2. V lost 8 bases to trimming and J lost 4 bases; unmatched junction nucleotides: 4. The CDR3 spans 12 residues. The germline gives CDR1 KGHSH, CDR2 LQKENI. The CDR3 protein is CASAPGGETQYF. The DNA for the CDR3 is TGTGCCAGCGCGCCGGGGGGAGAGACCCAGTACTTC.

The chain employs TRBV5-1 and TRBJ2-3; the D gene is possibly TRBD2 (6 bases). The CDR3 sequence is 15 residues long. The V gene lost 4 bases and the J gene lost 2 bases, with 14 bases spanning the gap. Germline CDR1 and CDR2: SGHRS and YFSETQ. CDR3 amino acids: CASSTPGTPTDTQYF. In nucleotides, the CDR3 is TGCGCCAGCAGCACACCCGGGACTCCCACAGATACGCAGTATTTT.

The J gene is TRBJ1-1, the V gene TRBV4-1; D is perhaps TRBD1 (6 bases). Trimming took off 0 bases at V and 4 bases at J, with 21 bases between the two ends. Per germline, CDR1 MGHRA and CDR2 YSYEKL. The length of the CDR3 is 18 residues. In DNA form, the CDR3 reads TGCGCCAGCAGCCAAGAGAAAATACGAGGGGGTTGGAGCACTGAAGCTTTCTTT. The encoded protein is CASSQEKIRGGWSTEAFF.

V and J are TRBV6-1 and TRBJ1-1; D is unresolved. The CDR3 totals 13 residues. Per germline, CDR1 MNHNS and CDR2 SASEGT. Trimming took 4 bases from V and 1 from J, leaving 7 bases between them. The CDR3 protein is CASSVMKNTEAFF. The CDR3 coding sequence is TGTGCCAGCAGTGTTATGAAGAACACTGAAGCTTTCTTT.

The V gene is TRBV25-1, the J gene TRBJ2-6; D is unresolved. V lost 3 bases, J lost 0 bases, and 6 bases lay in between. CDR1 is MGHDK, CDR2 SYGVNS, per germline. CDR3 length: 15 amino acids. The CDR3 sequence is CASSDVGSGANVLTF. The CDR3 bases are TGTGCCAGCAGTGACGTTGGCTCTGGGGCCAACGTCCTGACTTTC.

The chain uses TRBV2 and TRBJ1-2; D is uncertain. This CDR3 contains 11 residues. Trimming pared 6 bases from V and 8 bases from J, leaving 10 bases between. Germline-derived CDR1 and CDR2 are SNHLY and FYNNEI. The CDR3 region is CASRLDGGYTF. CDR3 nucleotide sequence: TGTGCCAGCAGACTGGACGGAGGCTACACCTTC.

The chain recombines TRBV6-1 with TRBJ1-2, with a possible D match to TRBD1 (5 bases). CDR1 is MNHNS, CDR2 SASEGT, per germline. This CDR3 has 13 amino acids. The germline V and J ends were trimmed by 1 base and 2 bases, with 5 bases remaining between them. DNA for the CDR3: TGTGCCAGCAGTGAAGAGGGGAACTATGGCTACACCTTC. Translation gives CASSEEGNYGYTF.

This rearrangement joins TRBV18 to TRBJ2-6, with TRBD1 identical over 7 bases. This CDR3 is 16 amino acids long. Losses at the gene ends were 3 bases for V and 4 bases for J; bases not matched to a gene: 6. The germline V gene has CDR1 KGHSH and CDR2 LQKENI. In DNA form, the CDR3 reads TGTGCCAGCTCACCCCAGGGGGTGACCGGGGCCAACGTCCTGACTTTC. Protein sequence: CASSPQGVTGANVLTF.

The genes are TRBV5-1 and TRBJ2-1; 7 positions match TRBD2. Germline-derived CDR1 and CDR2 are SGHRS and YFSETQ. CDR3 length: 14 amino acids. With V trimmed by 4 bases and J by 6 bases, 7 bases remained unmatched. CDR3 DNA: TGCGCCAGCAGCGTGGGACTACAGGTCAATGAGCAGTTCTTC. It yields the protein CASSVGLQVNEQFF.

This chain links TRBV10-2 with TRBJ2-7; D ambiguous. Trimming removed 4 bases at V and 1 base at J, with 5 bases between. The length of the CDR3 is 12 residues. Per the germline V gene, CDR1 is WSHSY and CDR2 is SAAADI. The DNA of the CDR3 is TGCGCCAGCAGTGCCCAGTCCTACGAGCAGTACTTC. Its protein is CASSAQSYEQYF.

This clone was seen only once. The gene calls are TRBV10-3 and TRBJ2-7; 10 bases map to TRBD2. Germline V gene lookup returns CDR1 ENHRY and CDR2 SYGVKD. This CDR3 has 14 amino acids. DNA for the CDR3: TGTGCTACATCCTTGGTAGCGGGAGGCTACGAGCAGTACTTC. Translating gives CATSLVAGGYEQYF.